This TCR beta chain was retrieved from a study of blood T cells in healthy people across ages. Germline lookup yields CDR1 SGHRS and CDR2 YFSETQ. The ends lost 0 bases at V and 8 bases at J; junction bases unmatched: 2. This CDR3 region has 13 residues. PCR was performed a second time for 7 to 11 cycles using a sample-barcoded 5' primer and a J-beta primer mix. TCRdb re-analysed the 5' RACE reads in MiXCR, keeping a single row per CDR3 protein. The sample holds about 640,000 distinct CDR3 sequences, approximately 59% seen once. Study-wide points: Estimated diversity, derived from one million T cells, was regarded as an underestimate.

As concerns this clonotype: The target antigen is unknown.

This TCR derives from a man aged 55 to 70 in good health. The rearrangement uses TRBV5-1 and TRBJ2-4; the match to TRBD2 covers 7 bases. The sequenced sample was blood. This CDR3 reads CASSLARGDIQYF. The CDR3 nucleotides read TGCGCCAGCAGCTTGGCTCGGGGGGACATTCAGTACTTC.